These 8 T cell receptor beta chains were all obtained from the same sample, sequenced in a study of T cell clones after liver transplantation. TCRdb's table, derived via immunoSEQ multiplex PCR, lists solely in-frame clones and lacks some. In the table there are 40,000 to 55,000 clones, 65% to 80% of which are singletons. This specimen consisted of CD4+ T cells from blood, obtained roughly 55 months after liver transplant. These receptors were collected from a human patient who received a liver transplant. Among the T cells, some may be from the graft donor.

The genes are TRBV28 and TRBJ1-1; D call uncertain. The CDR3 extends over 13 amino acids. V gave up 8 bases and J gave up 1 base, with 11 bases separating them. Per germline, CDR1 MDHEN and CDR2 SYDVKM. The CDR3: CASVLDPNTEAFF. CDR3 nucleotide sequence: TGTGCCAGCGTACTCGACCCGAACACTGAAGCTTTCTTT.

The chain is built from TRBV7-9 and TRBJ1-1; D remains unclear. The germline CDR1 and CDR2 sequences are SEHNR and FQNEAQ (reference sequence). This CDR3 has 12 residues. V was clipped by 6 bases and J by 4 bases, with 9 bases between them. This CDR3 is CASSLVPTEAFF. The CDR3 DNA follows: TGTGCCAGCAGTCTTGTACCCACTGAAGCTTTCTTT.

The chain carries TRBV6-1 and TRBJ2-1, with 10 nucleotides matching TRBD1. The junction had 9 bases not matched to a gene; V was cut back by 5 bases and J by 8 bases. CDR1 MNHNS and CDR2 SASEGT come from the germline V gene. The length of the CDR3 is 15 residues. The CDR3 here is CASSKLGQGRDEQFF. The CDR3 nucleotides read TGTGCCAGCAGTAAACTGGGACAGGGGAGGGATGAGCAGTTCTTC.

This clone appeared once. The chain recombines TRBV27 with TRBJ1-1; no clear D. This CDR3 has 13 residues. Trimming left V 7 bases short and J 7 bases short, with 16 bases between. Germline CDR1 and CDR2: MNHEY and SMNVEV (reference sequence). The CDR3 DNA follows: TGTGCCAGCAAGAAGGAGGGCGACGTTGAAGCTTTCTTT. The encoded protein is CASKKEGDVEAFF.

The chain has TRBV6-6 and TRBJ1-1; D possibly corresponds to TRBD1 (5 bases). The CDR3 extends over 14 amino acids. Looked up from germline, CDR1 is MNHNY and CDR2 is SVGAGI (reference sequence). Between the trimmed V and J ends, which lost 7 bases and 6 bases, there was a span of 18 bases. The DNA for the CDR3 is TGTGCCAGCAACCAAGCGCAGGGTATACCTGAAGCTTTCTTT. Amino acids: CASNQAQGIPEAFF.

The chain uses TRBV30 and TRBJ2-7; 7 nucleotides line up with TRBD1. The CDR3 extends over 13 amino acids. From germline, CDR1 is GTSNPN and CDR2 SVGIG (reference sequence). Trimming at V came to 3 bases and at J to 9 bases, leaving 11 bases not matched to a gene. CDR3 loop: CAWSVGQVQGQYF. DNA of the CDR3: TGTGCCTGGAGCGTCGGACAGGTGCAGGGGCAGTACTTC.

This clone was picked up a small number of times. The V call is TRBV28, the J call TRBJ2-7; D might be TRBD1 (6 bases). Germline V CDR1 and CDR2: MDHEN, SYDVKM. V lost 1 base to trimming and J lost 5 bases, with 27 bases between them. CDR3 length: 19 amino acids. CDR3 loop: CASSLFGRVGQGRSDEQYF. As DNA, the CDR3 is TGTGCCAGCAGTTTATTCGGTCGGGTCGGGCAGGGGCGGTCCGACGAGCAGTACTTC. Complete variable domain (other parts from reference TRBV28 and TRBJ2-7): DVKVTQSSRYLVKRTGEKVFLECVQDMDHENMFWYRQDPGLGLRLIYFSYDVKMKEKGDIPEGYSVSREKKERFSLILESASTNQTSMYLCASSLFGRVGQGRSDEQYFGPGTRLTVT.

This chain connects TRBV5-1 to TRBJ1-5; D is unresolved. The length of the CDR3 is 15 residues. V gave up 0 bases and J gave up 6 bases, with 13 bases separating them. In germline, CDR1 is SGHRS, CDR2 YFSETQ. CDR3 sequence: CASSLGSVEGQPQHF. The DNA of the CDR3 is TGCGCCAGCAGCTTGGGTTCAGTAGAAGGTCAGCCCCAGCATTTT.